This TCR beta chain was observed in a study of blood T cell repertoires in COVID-19. For the study at large: Sources were T cells, B-cell-depleted T cells, or PBMCs; the material itself was cDNA or gDNA.

CDR3 length equals 12 residues. The germline V and J ends were trimmed by 8 bases and 8 bases, with 12 bases remaining between them. Germline V lookup: CDR1 SEHNR, CDR2 FQNEAQ (reference sequence). Enrolment of Seattle patients took place during active infection, and they were followed longitudinally. Assay used: immunoSEQ multiplex PCR; TCRdb lists only in-frame clones, some missing. Of under 400,000 clones listed, roughly nine tenths are singletons. Input material: peripheral blood. This chain uses TRBV7-9 with TRBJ1-4; no reliable D call. The sequence was collected from a woman between 55 and 75 years old with COVID-19, enrolled during active disease. The CDR3 nucleotides read TGTGCCAGCGGGGAGAGAACCGAAAAACTGTTTTTT. The encoded protein is CASGERTEKLFF. Together with reference TRBV7-9 and TRBJ1-4, the CDR3 gives the full variable domain: DTGVSQNPRHKITKRGQNVTFRCDPISEHNRLYWYRQTLGQGPEFLTYFQNEAQLEKSRLLSDRFSAERPKGSFSTLEIQRTEQGDSAMYLCASGERTEKLFFGSGTQLSVL.